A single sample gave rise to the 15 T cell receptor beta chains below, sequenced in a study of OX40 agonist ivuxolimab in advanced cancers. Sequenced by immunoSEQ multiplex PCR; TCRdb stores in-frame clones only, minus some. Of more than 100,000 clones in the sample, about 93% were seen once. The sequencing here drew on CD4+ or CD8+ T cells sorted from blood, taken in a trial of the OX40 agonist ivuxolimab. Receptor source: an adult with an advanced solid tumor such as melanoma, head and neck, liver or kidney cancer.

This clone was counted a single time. The CDR3 loop reads CASSIRVGTGGVRRANTGELFF. In nucleotides, the CDR3 is TGTGCCAGTAGTATAAGGGTCGGGACAGGGGGCGTTCGGCGCGCGAACACCGGGGAGCTGTTTTTT. The chain employs TRBV19 and TRBJ2-2; TRBD1 matches at 12 bases. With V trimmed by 2 bases and J by 0 bases, 16 bases remained unmatched. Germline CDR1 is LNHDA and CDR2 is SQIVND (reference sequence). The CDR3 runs to 22 residues.

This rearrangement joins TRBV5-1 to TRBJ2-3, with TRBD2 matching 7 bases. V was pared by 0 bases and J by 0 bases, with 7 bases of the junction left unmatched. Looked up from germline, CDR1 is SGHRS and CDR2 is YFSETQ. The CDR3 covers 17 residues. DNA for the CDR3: TGCGCCAGCAGCTTGGGTGTTAGCGGGCACAGCACAGATACGCAGTATTTT. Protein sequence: CASSLGVSGHSTDTQYF.

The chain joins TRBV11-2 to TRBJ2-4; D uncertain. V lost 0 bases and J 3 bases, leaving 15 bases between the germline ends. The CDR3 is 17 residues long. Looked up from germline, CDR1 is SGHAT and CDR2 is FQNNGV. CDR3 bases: TGTGCCAGCAGCTTAGAGGCCCCGTCGTTCCTCAAAAACATTCAGTACTTC. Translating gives CASSLEAPSFLKNIQYF.

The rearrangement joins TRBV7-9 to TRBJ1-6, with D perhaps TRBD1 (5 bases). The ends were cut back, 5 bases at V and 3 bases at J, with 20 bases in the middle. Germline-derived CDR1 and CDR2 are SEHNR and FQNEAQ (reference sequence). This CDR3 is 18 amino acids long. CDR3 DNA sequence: TGTGCCAGCAGCCACGAACCAGGGATTGAAGGCTATAATTCACCCCTCCACTTT. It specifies CASSHEPGIEGYNSPLHF.

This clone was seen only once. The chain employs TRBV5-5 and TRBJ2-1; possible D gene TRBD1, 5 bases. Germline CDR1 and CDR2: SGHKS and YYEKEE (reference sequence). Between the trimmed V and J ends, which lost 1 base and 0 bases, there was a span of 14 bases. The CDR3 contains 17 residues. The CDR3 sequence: CASSLFITDNSYNEQFF. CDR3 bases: TGTGCCAGCAGCTTGTTCATAACGGACAACTCCTACAATGAGCAGTTCTTC.

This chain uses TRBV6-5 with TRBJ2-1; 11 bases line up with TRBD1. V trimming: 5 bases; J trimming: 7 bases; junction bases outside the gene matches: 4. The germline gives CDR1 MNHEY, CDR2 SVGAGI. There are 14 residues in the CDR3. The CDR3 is CASSGTGGWNEQFF. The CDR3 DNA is TGTGCCAGCAGTGGGACAGGGGGATGGAATGAGCAGTTCTTC.

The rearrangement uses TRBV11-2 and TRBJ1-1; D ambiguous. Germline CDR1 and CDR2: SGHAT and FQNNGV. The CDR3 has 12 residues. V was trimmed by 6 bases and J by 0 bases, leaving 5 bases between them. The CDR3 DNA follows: TGTGCCAGCAGTCGCATGAACACTGAAGCTTTCTTT. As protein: CASSRMNTEAFF.

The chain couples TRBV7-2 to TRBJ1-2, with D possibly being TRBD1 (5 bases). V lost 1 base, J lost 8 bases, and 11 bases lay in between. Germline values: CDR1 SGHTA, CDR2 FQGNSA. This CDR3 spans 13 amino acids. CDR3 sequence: CASSLVGARGYTF. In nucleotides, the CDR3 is TGTGCCAGCAGCTTAGTAGGGGCCCGCGGCTACACCTTC.

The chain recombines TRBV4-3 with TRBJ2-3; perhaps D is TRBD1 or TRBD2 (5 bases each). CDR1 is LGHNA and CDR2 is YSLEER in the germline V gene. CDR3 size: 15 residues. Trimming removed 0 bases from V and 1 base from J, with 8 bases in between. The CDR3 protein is CASSQEGTGTDTQYF. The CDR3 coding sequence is TGCGCCAGCAGCCAAGAGGGGACGGGCACAGATACGCAGTATTTT.

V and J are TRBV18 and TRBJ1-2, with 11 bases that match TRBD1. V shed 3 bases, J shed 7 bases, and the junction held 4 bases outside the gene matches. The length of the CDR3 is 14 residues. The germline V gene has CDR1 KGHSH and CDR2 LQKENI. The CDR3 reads CASSPWDRGFGYTF. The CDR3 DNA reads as TGTGCCAGCTCACCTTGGGACAGGGGGTTTGGCTACACCTTC.

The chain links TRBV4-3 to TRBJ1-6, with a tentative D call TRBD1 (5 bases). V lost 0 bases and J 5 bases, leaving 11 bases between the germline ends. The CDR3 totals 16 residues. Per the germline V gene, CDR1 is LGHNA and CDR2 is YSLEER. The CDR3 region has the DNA TGCGCCAGCAGCCAAGAGGGACTACCCGATAATTCACCCCTCCACTTT. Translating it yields CASSQEGLPDNSPLHF.

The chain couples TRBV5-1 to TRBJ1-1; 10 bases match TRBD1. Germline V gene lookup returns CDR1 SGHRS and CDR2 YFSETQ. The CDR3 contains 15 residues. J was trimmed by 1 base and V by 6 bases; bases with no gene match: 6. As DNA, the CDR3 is TGCGCCAGCAACGACCGGGACAGGGGGAACACTGAAGCTTTCTTT. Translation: CASNDRDRGNTEAFF.

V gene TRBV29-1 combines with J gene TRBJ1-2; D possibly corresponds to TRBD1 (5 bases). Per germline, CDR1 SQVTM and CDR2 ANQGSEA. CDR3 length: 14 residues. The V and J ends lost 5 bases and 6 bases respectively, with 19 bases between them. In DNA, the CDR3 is TGCAGCGTTATGACAGTCCGATTGGGTGATGGCTACACCTTC. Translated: CSVMTVRLGDGYTF. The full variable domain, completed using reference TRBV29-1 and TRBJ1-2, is SAVISQKPSRDICQRGTSLTIQCQVDSQVTMMFWYRQQPGQSLTLIATANQGSEATYESGFVIDKFPISRPNLTFSTLTVSNMSPEDSSIYLCSVMTVRLGDGYTFGSGTRLTVV.

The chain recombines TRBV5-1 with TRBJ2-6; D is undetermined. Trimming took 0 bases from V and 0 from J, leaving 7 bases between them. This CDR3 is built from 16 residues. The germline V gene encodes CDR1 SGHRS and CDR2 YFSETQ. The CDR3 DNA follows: TGCGCCAGCAGCTTGGACGCGATCTCTGGGGCCAACGTCCTGACTTTC. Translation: CASSLDAISGANVLTF.

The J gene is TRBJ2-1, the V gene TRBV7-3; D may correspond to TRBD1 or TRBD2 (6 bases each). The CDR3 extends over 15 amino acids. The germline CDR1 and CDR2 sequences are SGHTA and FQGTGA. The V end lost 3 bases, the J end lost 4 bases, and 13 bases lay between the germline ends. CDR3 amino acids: CASSFGGREYNEQFF. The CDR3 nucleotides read TGTGCCAGCAGCTTCGGGGGCAGGGAATACAATGAGCAGTTCTTC.